The present T cell receptor (beta chain) was sequenced within a study of shared clonotypes between healthy human individuals. Clones were read by immunoSEQ multiplex PCR, and TCRdb kept only the in-frame ones, dropping some. The table shows under 2,500,000 clones, with around 95% occurring only once. Germline lookup yields CDR1 SGHRS and CDR2 YFSETQ. This CDR3 contains 12 residues. V lost 5 bases to trimming and J lost 6 bases, with 12 bases between them. The rearrangement links TRBV5-1 to TRBJ2-7; D perhaps matches TRBD2 (5 bases). The clonotype was recovered from a man between 18 and 29 years old in good health. The sequenced sample consisted of naive CD4+ T cells sorted from blood. The subset: CD45RA+ positively selected. The CDR3 coding sequence is TGCGCCAGCAGTATATTAGAGGGCGAGCAGTACTTC. It codes for CASSILEGEQYF.